This TCR beta chain appears in the sequencing data of a study of OX40 agonist ivuxolimab in advanced cancers. Using immunoSEQ multiplex PCR, the repertoire was profiled, and TCRdb retains in-frame clones only, with some absent. The sample records tens of thousands of clones, 70% to 90% being singletons. Study-wide points: Fewer expanded clones were found on average in CD4+ than in CD8+ T cells.

The ends lost 5 bases at V and 2 bases at J; junction bases unmatched: 2. This CDR3 contains 13 residues. Germline assignment: CDR1 SQVTM and CDR2 ANQGSEA. Remarks on this clone: Its antigen is as yet unknown.

Sampled blood was obtained at baseline, cycle 4 day 1, and cycle 7 day 1. Here the sequenced sample was CD4+ or CD8+ T cells sorted from blood, taken in a trial of the OX40 agonist ivuxolimab. This clonotype was obtained from an adult with an advanced solid tumor such as melanoma, head and neck, liver or kidney cancer. The chain links TRBV29-1 to TRBJ1-2; 10 positions match TRBD1. In nucleotides, the CDR3 is TGCAGCGTTCGGACAGGGGGAAACTATGGCTACACCTTC. Its translation is CSVRTGGNYGYTF.